This T cell receptor beta chain was identified during a study of blood T cell repertoires in COVID-19. Whole-study context: The study drew acute and convalescent COVID-19 samples from the United States, Italy and Spain. In each case, the material was cDNA or gDNA derived from T cells, B-cell-depleted T cells, or PBMCs.

Methods used by the authors: Estimation of nucleated cell counts relied on the amplification of reference gene primers. Repertoires were generated with immunoSEQ multiplex PCR, while TCRdb's copy carries only in-frame clones and drops some. The V and J calls and clone size come from that table; D and trimming were worked out from the DNA. This sample has about 220,000 clones, with around 84% found just once. This TCR was recovered from a woman in her sixties who had recovered from COVID-19. Sequencing used peripheral blood.

The CDR3 bases are TGTGCCAGTAGTCTTCGGGACACGTATAATTCACCCCTCCACTTT. It yields the protein CASSLRDTYNSPLHF. The chain employs TRBV19 and TRBJ1-6, with D maybe TRBD1 (6 bases). CDR1 and CDR2 (germline): LNHDA, SQIVND (reference sequence). V was trimmed by 5 bases and J by 4 bases, leaving 12 bases between them. The CDR3 is 15 amino acids.